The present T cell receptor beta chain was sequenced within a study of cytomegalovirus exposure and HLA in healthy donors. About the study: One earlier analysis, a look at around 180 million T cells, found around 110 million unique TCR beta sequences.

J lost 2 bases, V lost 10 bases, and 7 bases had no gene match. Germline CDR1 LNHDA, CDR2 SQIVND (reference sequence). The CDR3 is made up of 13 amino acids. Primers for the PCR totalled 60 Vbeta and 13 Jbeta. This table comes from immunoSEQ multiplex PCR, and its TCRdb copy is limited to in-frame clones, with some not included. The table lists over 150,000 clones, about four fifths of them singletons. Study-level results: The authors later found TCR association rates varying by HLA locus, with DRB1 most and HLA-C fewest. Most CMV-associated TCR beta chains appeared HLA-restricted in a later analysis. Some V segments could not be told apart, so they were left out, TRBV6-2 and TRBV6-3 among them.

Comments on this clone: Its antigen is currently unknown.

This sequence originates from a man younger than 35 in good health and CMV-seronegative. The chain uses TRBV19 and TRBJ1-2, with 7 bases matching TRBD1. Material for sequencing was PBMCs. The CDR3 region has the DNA TGTGCCACGTACAGGGGCTCGAACTATGGCTACACCTTC. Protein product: CATYRGSNYGYTF.